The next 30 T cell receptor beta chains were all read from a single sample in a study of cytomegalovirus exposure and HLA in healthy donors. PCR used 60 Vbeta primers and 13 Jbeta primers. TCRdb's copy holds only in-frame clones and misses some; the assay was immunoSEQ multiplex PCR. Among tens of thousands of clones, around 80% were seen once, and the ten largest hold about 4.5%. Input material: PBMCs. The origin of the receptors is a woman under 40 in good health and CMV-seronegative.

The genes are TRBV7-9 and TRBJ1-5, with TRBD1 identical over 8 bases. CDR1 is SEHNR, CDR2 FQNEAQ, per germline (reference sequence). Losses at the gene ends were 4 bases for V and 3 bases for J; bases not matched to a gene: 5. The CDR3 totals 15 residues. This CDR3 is CASSSGQDHNQPQHF. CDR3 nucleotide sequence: TGTGCCAGCAGCTCGGGACAGGATCACAATCAGCCCCAGCATTTT.

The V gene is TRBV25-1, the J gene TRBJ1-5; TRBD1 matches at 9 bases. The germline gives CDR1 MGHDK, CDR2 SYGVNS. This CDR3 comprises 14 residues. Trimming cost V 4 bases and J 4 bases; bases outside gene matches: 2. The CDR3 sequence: CASSATGGNQPQHF. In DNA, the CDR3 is TGTGCCAGCAGTGCGACAGGGGGGAATCAGCCCCAGCATTTT.

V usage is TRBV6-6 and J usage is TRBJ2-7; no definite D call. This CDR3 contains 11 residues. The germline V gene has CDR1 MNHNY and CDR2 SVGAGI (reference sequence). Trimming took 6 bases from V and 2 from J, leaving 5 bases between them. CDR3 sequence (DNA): TGTGCCAGCAGCCAAACCTACGAGCAGTACTTC. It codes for CASSQTYEQYF.

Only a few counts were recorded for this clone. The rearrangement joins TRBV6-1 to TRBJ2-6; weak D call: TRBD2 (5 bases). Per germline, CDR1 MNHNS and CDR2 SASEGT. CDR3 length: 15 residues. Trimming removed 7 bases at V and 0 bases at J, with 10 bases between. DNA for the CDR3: TGTGCCAGCACACGGGGTGGCTCTGGGGCCAACGTCCTGACTTTC. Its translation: CASTRGGSGANVLTF.

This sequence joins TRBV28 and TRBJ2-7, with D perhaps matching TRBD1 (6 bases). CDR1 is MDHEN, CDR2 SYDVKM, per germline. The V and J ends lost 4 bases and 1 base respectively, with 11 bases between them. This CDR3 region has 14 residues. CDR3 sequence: CASSSDRSSYEQYF. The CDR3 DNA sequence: TGTGCCAGCAGTTCCGACAGGAGTTCCTACGAGCAGTACTTC.

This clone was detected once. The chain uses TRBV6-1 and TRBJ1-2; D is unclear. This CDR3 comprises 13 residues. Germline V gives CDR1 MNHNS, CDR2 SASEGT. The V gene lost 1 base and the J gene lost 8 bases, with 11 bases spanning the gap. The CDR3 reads CASSEVGEGGYTF. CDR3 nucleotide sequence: TGTGCCAGCAGTGAAGTGGGAGAAGGAGGCTACACCTTC.

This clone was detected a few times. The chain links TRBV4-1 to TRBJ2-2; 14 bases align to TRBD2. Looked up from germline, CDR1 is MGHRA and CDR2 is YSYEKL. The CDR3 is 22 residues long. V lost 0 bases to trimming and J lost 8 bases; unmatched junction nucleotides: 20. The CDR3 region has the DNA TGCGCCAGCAGCCAAGAATCTATAAGGACAGGGGGGACTAGCGGGAGAGAAGGGGAGCTGTTTTTT. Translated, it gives CASSQESIRTGGTSGREGELFF.

The CDR3 loop is CAISAGTEATQPQHF. The CDR3 DNA is TGTGCCATCAGTGCCGGGACAGAAGCCACTCAGCCCCAGCATTTT. The chain links TRBV10-3 to TRBJ1-5; TRBD1 matches at 7 bases. CDR1 and CDR2 (germline): ENHRY, SYGVKD. The CDR3 has 15 residues. V lost 4 bases to trimming and J lost 6 bases; unmatched junction nucleotides: 9.

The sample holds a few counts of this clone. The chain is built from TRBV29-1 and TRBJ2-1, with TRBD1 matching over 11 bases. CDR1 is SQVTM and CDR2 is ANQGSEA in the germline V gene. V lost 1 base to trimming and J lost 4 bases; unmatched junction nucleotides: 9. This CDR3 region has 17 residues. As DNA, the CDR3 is TGCAGCGTTGAAGGTCCATCCCGGGACAGGGGGTACAATGAGCAGTTCTTC. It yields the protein CSVEGPSRDRGYNEQFF.

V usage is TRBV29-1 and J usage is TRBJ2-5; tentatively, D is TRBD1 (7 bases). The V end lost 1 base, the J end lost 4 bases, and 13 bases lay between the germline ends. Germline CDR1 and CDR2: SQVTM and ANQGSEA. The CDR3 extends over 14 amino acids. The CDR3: CSVEGAGGPETQYF. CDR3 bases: TGCAGCGTTGAAGGCGCAGGGGGGCCAGAGACCCAGTACTTC.

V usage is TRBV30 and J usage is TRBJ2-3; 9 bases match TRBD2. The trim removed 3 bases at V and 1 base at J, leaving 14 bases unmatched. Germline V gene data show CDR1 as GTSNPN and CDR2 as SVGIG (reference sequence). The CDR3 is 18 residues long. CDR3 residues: CAWRGGTRLAGRTDTQYF. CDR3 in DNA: TGTGCCTGGAGAGGGGGCACGAGGCTAGCGGGGCGCACAGATACGCAGTATTTT.

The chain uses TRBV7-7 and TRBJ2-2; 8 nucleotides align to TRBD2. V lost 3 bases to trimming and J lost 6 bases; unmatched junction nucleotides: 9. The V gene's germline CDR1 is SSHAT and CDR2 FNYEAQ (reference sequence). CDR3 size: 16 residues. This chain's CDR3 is CASSLVSGEGAGELFF. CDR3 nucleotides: TGTGCCAGCAGCTTGGTTAGCGGGGAAGGGGCCGGGGAGCTGTTTTTT.

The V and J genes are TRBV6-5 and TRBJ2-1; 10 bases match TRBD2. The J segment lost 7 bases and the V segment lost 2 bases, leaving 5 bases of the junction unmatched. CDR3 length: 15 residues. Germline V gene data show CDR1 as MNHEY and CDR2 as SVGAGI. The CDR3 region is CASSYPSGSHNEQFF. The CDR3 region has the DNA TGTGCCAGCAGTTACCCTAGCGGGAGTCATAATGAGCAGTTCTTC.

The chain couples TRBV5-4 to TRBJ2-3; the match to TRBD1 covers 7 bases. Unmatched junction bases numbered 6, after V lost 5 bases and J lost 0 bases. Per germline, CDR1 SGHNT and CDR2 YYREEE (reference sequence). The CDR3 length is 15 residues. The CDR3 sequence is CASRRDRSSTDTQYF. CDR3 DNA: TGTGCCAGCAGGAGGGACAGATCTAGCACAGATACGCAGTATTTT.

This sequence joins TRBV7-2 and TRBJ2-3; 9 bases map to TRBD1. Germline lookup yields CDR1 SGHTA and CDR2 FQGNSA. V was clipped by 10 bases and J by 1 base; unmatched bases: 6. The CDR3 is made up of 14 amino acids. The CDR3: CATHRDRGTDTQYF. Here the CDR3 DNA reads TGTGCCACACACCGGGACAGGGGCACAGATACGCAGTATTTT.

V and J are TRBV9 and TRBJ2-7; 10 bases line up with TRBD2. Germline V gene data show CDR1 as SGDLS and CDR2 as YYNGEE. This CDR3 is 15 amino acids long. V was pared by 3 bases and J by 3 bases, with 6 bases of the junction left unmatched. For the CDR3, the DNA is TGTGCCAGCAGCGCGACCGGGACTAGCGACTACGAGCAGTACTTC. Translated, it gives CASSATGTSDYEQYF.

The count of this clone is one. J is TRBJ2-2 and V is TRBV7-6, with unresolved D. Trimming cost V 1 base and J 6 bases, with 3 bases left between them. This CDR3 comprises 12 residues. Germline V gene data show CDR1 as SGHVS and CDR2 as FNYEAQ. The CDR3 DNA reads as TGTGCCAGCAGCTTAGGAGCCGGGGAGCTGTTTTTT. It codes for CASSLGAGELFF.

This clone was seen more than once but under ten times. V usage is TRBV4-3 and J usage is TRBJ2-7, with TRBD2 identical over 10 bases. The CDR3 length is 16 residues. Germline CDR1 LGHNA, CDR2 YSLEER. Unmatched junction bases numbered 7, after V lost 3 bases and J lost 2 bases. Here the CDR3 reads CASSQALAGAAYEQYF. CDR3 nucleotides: TGCGCCAGCAGCCAGGCTCTAGCGGGAGCCGCCTACGAGCAGTACTTC.

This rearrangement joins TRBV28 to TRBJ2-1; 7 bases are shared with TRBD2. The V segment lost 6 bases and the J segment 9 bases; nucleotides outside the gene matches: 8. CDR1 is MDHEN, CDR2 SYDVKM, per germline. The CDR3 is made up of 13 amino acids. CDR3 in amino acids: CASSYGRGSEQFF. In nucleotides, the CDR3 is TGTGCCAGCAGCTACGGGCGGGGGTCTGAGCAGTTCTTC.

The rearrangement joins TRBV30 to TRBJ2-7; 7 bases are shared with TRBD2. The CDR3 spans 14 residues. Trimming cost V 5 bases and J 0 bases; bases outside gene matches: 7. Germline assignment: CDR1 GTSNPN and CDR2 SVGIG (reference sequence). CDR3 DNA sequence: TGTGCCTGGCGCAACTCGGGGGGCTCCTACGAGCAGTACTTC. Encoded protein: CAWRNSGGSYEQYF.

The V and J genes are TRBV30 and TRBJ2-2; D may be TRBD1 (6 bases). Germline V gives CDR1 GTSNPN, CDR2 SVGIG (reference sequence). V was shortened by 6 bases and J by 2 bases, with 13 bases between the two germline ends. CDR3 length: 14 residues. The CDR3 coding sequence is TGTGCCTGTTCAGCCAGGGGAAACACCGGGGAGCTGTTTTTT. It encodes CACSARGNTGELFF.

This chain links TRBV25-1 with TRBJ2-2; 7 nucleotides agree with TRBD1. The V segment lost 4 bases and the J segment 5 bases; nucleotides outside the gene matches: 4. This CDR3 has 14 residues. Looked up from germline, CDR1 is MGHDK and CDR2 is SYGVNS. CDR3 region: CASSAYRGTGELFF. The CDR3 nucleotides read TGTGCCAGCAGTGCCTACAGGGGTACCGGGGAGCTGTTTTTT. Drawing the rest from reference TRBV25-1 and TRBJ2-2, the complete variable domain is EADIYQTPRYLVIGTGKKITLECSQTMGHDKMYWYQQDPGMELHLIHYSYGVNSTEKGDLSSESTVSRIRTEHFPLTLESARPSHTSQYLCASSAYRGTGELFFGEGSRLTVL.

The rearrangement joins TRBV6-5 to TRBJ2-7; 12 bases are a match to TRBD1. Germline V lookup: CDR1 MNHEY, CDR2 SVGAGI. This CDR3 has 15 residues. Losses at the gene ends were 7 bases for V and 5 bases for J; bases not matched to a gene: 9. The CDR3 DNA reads TGTGCCAGCACCGACCGGGACAGGGGGCACAACGAGCAGTACTTC. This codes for CASTDRDRGHNEQYF.

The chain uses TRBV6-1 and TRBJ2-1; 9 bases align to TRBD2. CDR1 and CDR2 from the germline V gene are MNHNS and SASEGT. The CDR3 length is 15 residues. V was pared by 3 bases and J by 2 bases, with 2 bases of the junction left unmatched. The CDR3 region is CASSDASGTYNEQFF. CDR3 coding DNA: TGTGCCAGCAGTGACGCTAGCGGGACCTACAATGAGCAGTTCTTC.

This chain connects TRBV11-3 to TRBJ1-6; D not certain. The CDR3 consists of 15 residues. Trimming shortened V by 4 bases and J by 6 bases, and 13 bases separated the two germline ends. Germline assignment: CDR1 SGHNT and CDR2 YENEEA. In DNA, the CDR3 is TGTGCCAGCAGCTCAGAGGCCGGAGGTAATTCACCCCTCCACTTT. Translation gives CASSSEAGGNSPLHF.

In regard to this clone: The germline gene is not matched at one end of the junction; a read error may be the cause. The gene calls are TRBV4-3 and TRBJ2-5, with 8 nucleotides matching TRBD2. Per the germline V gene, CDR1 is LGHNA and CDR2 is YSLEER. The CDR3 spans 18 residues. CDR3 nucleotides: TGCGCCAGCAGTCAAGACGGGTTTTCCGGGAGGGCCCGGGAGACCCAGTACTTC. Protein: CASSQDGFSGRARETQYF.

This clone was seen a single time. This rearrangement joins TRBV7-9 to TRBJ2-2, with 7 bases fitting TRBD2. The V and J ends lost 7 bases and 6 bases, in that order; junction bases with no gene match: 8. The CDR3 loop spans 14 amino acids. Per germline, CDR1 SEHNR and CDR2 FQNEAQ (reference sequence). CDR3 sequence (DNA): TGTGCCAGCACCGCCGCGGGGGAGGCCGGGGAGCTGTTTTTT. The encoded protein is CASTAAGEAGELFF.

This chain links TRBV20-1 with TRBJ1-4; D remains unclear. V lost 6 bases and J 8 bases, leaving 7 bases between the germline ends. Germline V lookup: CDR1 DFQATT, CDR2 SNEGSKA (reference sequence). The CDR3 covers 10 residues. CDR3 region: CSAPREKLFF. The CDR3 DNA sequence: TGCAGTGCCCCCAGAGAAAAACTGTTTTTT.

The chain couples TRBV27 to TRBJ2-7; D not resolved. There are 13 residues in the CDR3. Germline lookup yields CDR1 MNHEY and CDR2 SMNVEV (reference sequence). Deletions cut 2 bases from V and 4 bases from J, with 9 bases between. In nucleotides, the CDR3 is TGTGCCAGCAGTTTAATCCCCGGGTACGAGCAGTACTTC. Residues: CASSLIPGYEQYF.

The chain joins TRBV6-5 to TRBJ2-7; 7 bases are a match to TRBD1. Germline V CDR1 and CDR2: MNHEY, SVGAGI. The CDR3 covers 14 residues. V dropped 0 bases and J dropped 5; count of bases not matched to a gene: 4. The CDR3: CASSYSRQGDEQYF. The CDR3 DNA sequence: TGTGCCAGCAGTTACTCTCGACAGGGTGACGAGCAGTACTTC.